This entry lists 26 T cell receptor beta chains sequenced from one sample in a study of shared clonotypes between healthy human individuals. TCRdb's copy holds only in-frame clones and misses some; the assay was immunoSEQ multiplex PCR. The repertoire holds about 460,000 clones, with 70% to 80% as singletons. Sequencing used PBMCs. The source of these receptors is a woman aged 40 to 50 in good health. Some clones in this sample may be carry-over from other donors' samples.

V usage is TRBV6-4 and J usage is TRBJ2-3; D uncertain. The germline V gene has CDR1 MRHNA and CDR2 SNTAGT. V lost 2 bases and J lost 2, with 8 bases in between. The CDR3 consists of 14 residues. CDR3 amino acids: CASSDGSYTDTQYF. The DNA for the CDR3 is TGTGCCAGCAGTGACGGATCGTACACAGATACGCAGTATTTT.

The chain couples TRBV18 to TRBJ1-2; D is undetermined. The CDR3 is 15 residues long. Trimming pared 2 bases from V and 8 bases from J, leaving 18 bases between. Germline CDR1 KGHSH, CDR2 LQKENI. CDR3 sequence reads: CASSPWSGGNEGYTF. As DNA, the CDR3 is TGTGCCAGCTCACCATGGTCTGGCGGAAATGAAGGCTACACCTTC. The variable domain in full, completed from reference TRBV18 and TRBJ1-2, reads NAGVMQNPRHLVRRRGQEARLRCSPMKGHSHVYWYRQLPEEGLKFMVYLQKENIIDESGMPKERFSAEFPKEGPSILRIQQVVRGDSAAYFCASSPWSGGNEGYTFGSGTRLTVV.

The rearrangement joins TRBV4-3 to TRBJ1-5, with D unclear. CDR1 and CDR2 (germline): LGHNA, YSLEER. The CDR3 runs 15 residues. V gave up 0 bases and J gave up 3 bases, with 9 bases separating them. CDR3 in DNA: TGCGCCAGCAGCCAAGACTTCGGGGACAATCAGCCCCAGCATTTT. This translates into CASSQDFGDNQPQHF.

With respect to this clone: Other DNA sequences in the same sample also yield this CDR3. The rearrangement links TRBV10-3 to TRBJ1-5; D gene ambiguous. The CDR3 has 13 amino acids. The V end was cut by 4 bases, the J end by 5 bases, with 9 bases between. Germline loops: CDR1 ENHRY, CDR2 SYGVKD. DNA of the CDR3: TGTGCCATCAGTGTGGGCCAGGATCAGCCCCAGCATTTT. This sequence encodes CAISVGQDQPQHF.

In regard to this clone: A clone one base away is much larger, so this may be a read error. The rearrangement links TRBV10-2 to TRBJ2-1; 12 bases fit TRBD2. The junction had 2 bases not matched to a gene; V was cut back by 6 bases and J by 2 bases. This CDR3 has 15 amino acids. CDR1 is WSHSY and CDR2 is SAAADI in the germline V gene. CDR3 amino acids: CASRLAGGPYNEQFF. DNA for the CDR3: TGCGCCAGCAGACTAGCGGGAGGCCCCTACAATGAGCAGTTCTTC.

The V and J genes are TRBV28 and TRBJ2-1; the match to TRBD2 covers 7 bases. V was pared by 2 bases and J by 13 bases, with 8 bases of the junction left unmatched. The CDR3 runs to 13 residues. Germline V lookup: CDR1 MDHEN, CDR2 SYDVKM. CDR3 residues: CASSLGGRGPQFF. CDR3 sequence (DNA): TGTGCCAGCAGTTTAGGTGGGAGGGGCCCCCAGTTCTTC.

The chain uses TRBV10-3 and TRBJ2-3; 10 nucleotides match TRBD2. Germline assignment: CDR1 ENHRY and CDR2 SYGVKD. The V gene end was trimmed by 3 bases and the J gene end by 0 bases; junction bases not matched to a gene: 3. CDR3 size: 16 residues. The DNA for the CDR3 is TGTGCCATCAGTGATTGGACTAGCGGAAGCACAGATACGCAGTATTTT. Translating gives CAISDWTSGSTDTQYF.

The chain carries TRBV11-2 and TRBJ2-7, with D unclear. In germline, CDR1 is SGHAT, CDR2 FQNNGV. Trimming cost V 0 bases and J 6 bases, with 6 bases left between them. This CDR3 spans 12 amino acids. The CDR3 loop reads CASSLEWGEQYF. The CDR3 DNA follows: TGTGCCAGCAGCTTAGAATGGGGCGAGCAGTACTTC.

This clone appeared a few times. DNA of the CDR3: TGTGCCAGCAGCGCAACAGGGGGCGAGTACGGGGAGCTGTTTTTT. This sequence encodes CASSATGGEYGELFF. The genes are TRBV2 and TRBJ2-2; TRBD1 matches at 9 bases. The germline CDR1 and CDR2 sequences are SNHLY and FYNNEI. The length of the CDR3 is 15 residues. With V trimmed by 6 bases and J by 7 bases, 9 bases remained unmatched.

This chain uses TRBV6-5 with TRBJ2-7; D is perhaps TRBD1 or TRBD2 (5 bases each). This CDR3 contains 14 residues. Germline V gene sequence: CDR1 MNHEY, CDR2 SVGAGI. Between the trimmed V and J ends, which lost 8 bases and 3 bases, there was a span of 17 bases. The CDR3 is CASSREGFHYEQYF. CDR3 nucleotide sequence: TGTGCCAGCTCCCGAGAGGGGTTCCACTACGAGCAGTACTTC.

This chain links TRBV6-5 with TRBJ1-1; 9 bases are shared with TRBD1. From germline, CDR1 is MNHEY and CDR2 SVGAGI. Losses at the gene ends were 5 bases for V and 4 bases for J; bases not matched to a gene: 8. This CDR3 contains 15 residues. CDR3 sequence: CASSPRQGGSTEAFF. CDR3 nucleotides: TGTGCCAGCAGTCCACGACAGGGGGGCAGCACTGAAGCTTTCTTT.

This clone was seen only once. The chain has TRBV10-3 and TRBJ2-2; no clear D gene. The germline V and J ends were trimmed by 4 bases and 3 bases, with 9 bases remaining between them. The CDR3 has 14 amino acids. Germline V lookup: CDR1 ENHRY, CDR2 SYGVKD. CDR3 amino acids: CAISGVADTGELFF. In nucleotides, the CDR3 is TGTGCCATCAGTGGGGTAGCTGACACCGGGGAGCTGTTTTTT.

The chain recombines TRBV28 with TRBJ1-2; D is perhaps TRBD1 (5 bases). Trimming left V 5 bases short and J 8 bases short, with 15 bases between. The CDR3 is made up of 13 amino acids. CDR1 MDHEN and CDR2 SYDVKM come from the germline V gene. The CDR3 DNA is TGTGCCAGCAGTCCTAGGGACCCCCGGGGCTACACCTTC. Its protein product is CASSPRDPRGYTF.

Ten or more counts support this clone. The J gene is TRBJ2-7, the V gene TRBV2; TRBD1 matches at 7 bases. With 6 bases clipped from V and 6 bases from J, the junction kept 5 bases outside the gene matches. Germline loops: CDR1 SNHLY, CDR2 FYNNEI. The CDR3 is made up of 12 amino acids. The CDR3 region has the DNA TGTGCCAGCAGCTACAGGGGTCGCGAGCAGTACTTC. Amino acid sequence: CASSYRGREQYF.

Remarks on this clone: A much larger clone sits a single nucleotide away, making a read error possible. The chain links TRBV7-8 to TRBJ2-3, with 7 bases matching TRBD2. Germline V gene data show CDR1 as SGHVS and CDR2 as FQNEAQ. This CDR3 region has 14 residues. The ends lost 3 bases at V and 0 bases at J; junction bases unmatched: 0. The CDR3 protein is CASSFSGSTDTQYF. CDR3 DNA sequence: TGTGCCAGCAGCTTTAGCGGGAGCACAGATACGCAGTATTTT.

This chain joins TRBV5-1 and TRBJ2-1; 12 positions match TRBD2. There are 16 residues in the CDR3. CDR1 is SGHRS, CDR2 YFSETQ, per germline. Unmatched junction bases numbered 14, after V lost 4 bases and J lost 12 bases. CDR3 protein: CASSGLGTSGWGGQFF. For the CDR3, the DNA is TGCGCCAGCAGCGGGCTGGGGACTAGCGGGTGGGGGGGGCAGTTCTTC.

V gene TRBV29-1 combines with J gene TRBJ1-2, with 8 bases matching TRBD1. This CDR3 comprises 13 residues. Germline V gives CDR1 SQVTM, CDR2 ANQGSEA. Unmatched junction bases numbered 3, after V lost 0 bases and J lost 6 bases. CDR3 DNA: TGCAGCGTTGAAGAGGCAGGGGGCAATGGCTACACCTTC. The encoded protein is CSVEEAGGNGYTF. Full variable domain (missing parts from reference TRBV29-1 and TRBJ1-2): SAVISQKPSRDICQRGTSLTIQCQVDSQVTMMFWYRQQPGQSLTLIATANQGSEATYESGFVIDKFPISRPNLTFSTLTVSNMSPEDSSIYLCSVEEAGGNGYTFGSGTRLTVV.

This chain connects TRBV2 to TRBJ2-7, with 9 nucleotides matching TRBD2. CDR1 SNHLY and CDR2 FYNNEI come from the germline V gene. The trim removed 5 bases at V and 3 bases at J, leaving 14 bases unmatched. The CDR3 has 17 residues. CDR3 region: CASSILAGAQAGYEQYF. The CDR3 DNA sequence: TGTGCCAGCAGTATTTTAGCGGGAGCGCAAGCTGGCTACGAGCAGTACTTC.

The chain has TRBV10-3 and TRBJ2-7; D unclear. Trimming took 4 bases from V and 0 from J, leaving 13 bases between them. The V gene's germline CDR1 is ENHRY and CDR2 SYGVKD. The CDR3 covers 15 residues. The CDR3 loop is CAISGKAGTSYEQYF. The CDR3 DNA sequence: TGTGCCATCAGTGGAAAAGCCGGAACCTCCTACGAGCAGTACTTC.

With respect to this clone: With a much larger clone just one base away, this may be a read error. The chain carries TRBV28 and TRBJ2-1; TRBD2 agrees at 9 bases. Per germline, CDR1 MDHEN and CDR2 SYDVKM. This CDR3 is 16 amino acids long. The CDR3 protein is CASSPDELAGPHERFF. CDR3 DNA sequence: TGTGCCAGCAGCCCCGATGAACTAGCGGGTCCCCATGAGCGGTTCTTC.

The CDR3 loop is CASSLFLGFPYNEQFF. CDR3 bases: TGTGCCAGCAGTTTATTCTTGGGGTTCCCCTACAATGAGCAGTTCTTC. The chain combines TRBV28 with TRBJ2-1, with unresolved D. Germline CDR1 MDHEN, CDR2 SYDVKM. V was clipped by 1 base and J by 2 bases, with 12 bases between them. This CDR3 has 16 amino acids.

Concerning this clone: The sample contains more than one DNA sequence encoding this CDR3. The chain links TRBV28 to TRBJ2-7; no clear D. Trimming left V 5 bases short and J 3 bases short, with 5 bases between. This CDR3 spans 11 amino acids. CDR1 and CDR2 (germline): MDHEN, SYDVKM. The CDR3 here is CASSRYYEQYF. Written as DNA, the CDR3 is TGTGCCAGCAGTAGATACTACGAGCAGTACTTC. Combining the CDR3 with reference TRBV28 and TRBJ2-7 gives the whole variable domain DVKVTQSSRYLVKRTGEKVFLECVQDMDHENMFWYRQDPGLGLRLIYFSYDVKMKEKGDIPEGYSVSREKKERFSLILESASTNQTSMYLCASSRYYEQYFGPGTRLTVT.

A word on this clone: This could be a read error, since a much larger clone is one nucleotide away. The chain uses TRBV19 and TRBJ2-4; 11 nucleotides line up with TRBD2. There are 17 residues in the CDR3. The V gene's germline CDR1 is LNHDA and CDR2 SQIVND (reference sequence). CDR3 in DNA: TGTGCCAGTAGTTTACTAGCGGGAGTGAAGTCCAAAAGCATTCAGTACTTC. As protein: CASSLLAGVKSKSIQYF.

Note on this clone: A far larger clone is one base from this, pointing to a likely read error. The V and J genes are TRBV13 and TRBJ1-2; no clear D. Germline assignment: CDR1 PRHDT and CDR2 FYEKMQ (reference sequence). The CDR3 is 11 amino acids. The DNA for the CDR3 is TGTGCCAGCAGCTTAGGGTATGGCTGCACCTTC. This translates into CASSLGYGCTF.

This clone was seen a single time. V is TRBV28 and J is TRBJ2-1; perhaps D is TRBD1 or TRBD2 (5 bases each). The CDR3 length is 15 residues. Germline V gene sequence: CDR1 MDHEN, CDR2 SYDVKM. V was shortened by 5 bases and J by 2 bases, with 13 bases between the two germline ends. This CDR3 is CASSLRDDTYNEQFF. The DNA for the CDR3 is TGTGCCAGCAGTCTCCGGGACGACACCTACAATGAGCAGTTCTTC.

V gene TRBV28 combines with J gene TRBJ2-1, with unresolved D. Germline CDR1 and CDR2: MDHEN and SYDVKM. This CDR3 is 11 amino acids long. The V and J ends lost 4 bases and 6 bases respectively, with 4 bases between them. CDR3 region: CASSYANEQFF. The CDR3 bases are TGTGCCAGCAGTTATGCCAATGAGCAGTTCTTC.